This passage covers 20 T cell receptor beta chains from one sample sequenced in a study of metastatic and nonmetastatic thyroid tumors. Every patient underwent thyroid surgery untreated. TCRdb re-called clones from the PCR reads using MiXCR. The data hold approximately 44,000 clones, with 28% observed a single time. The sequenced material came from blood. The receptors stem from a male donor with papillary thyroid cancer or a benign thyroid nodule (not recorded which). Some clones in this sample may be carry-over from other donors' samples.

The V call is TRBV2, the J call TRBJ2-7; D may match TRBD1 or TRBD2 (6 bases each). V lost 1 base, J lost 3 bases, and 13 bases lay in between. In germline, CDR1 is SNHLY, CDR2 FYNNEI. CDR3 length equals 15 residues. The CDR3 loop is CASSEGRGFGYEQYF. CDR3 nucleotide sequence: TGTGCCAGCAGTGAAGGGAGGGGGTTCGGCTACGAGCAGTACTTC.

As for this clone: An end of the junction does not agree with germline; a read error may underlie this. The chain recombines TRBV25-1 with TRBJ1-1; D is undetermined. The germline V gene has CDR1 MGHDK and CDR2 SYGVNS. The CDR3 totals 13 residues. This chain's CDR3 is CASSEYGVTESFF. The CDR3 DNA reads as TGTGCCAGCAGTGAATATGGGGTGACTGAATCTTTCTTT. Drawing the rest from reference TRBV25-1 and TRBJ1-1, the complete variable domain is EADIYQTPRYLVIGTGKKITLECSQTMGHDKMYWYQQDPGMELHLIHYSYGVNSTEKGDLSSESTVSRIRTEHFPLTLESARPSHTSQYLCASSEYGVTESFFGQGTRLTVV.

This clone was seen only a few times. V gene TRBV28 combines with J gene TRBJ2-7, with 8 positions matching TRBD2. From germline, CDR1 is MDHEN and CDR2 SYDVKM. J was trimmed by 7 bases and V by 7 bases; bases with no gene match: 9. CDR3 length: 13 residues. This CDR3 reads CASTPGGAGEQYF. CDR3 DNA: TGTGCCAGCACCCCCGGGGGGGCGGGGGAGCAGTACTTC.

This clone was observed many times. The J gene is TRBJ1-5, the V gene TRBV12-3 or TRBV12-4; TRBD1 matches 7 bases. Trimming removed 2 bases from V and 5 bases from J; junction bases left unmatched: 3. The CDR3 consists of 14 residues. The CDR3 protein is CASSLRGLYQPQHF. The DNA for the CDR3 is TGTGCCAGCAGTTTAAGGGGGCTCTATCAGCCCCAGCATTTT.

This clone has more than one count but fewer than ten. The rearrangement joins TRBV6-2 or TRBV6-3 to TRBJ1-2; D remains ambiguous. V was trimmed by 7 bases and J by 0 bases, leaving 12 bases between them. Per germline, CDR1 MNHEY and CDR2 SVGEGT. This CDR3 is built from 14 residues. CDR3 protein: CASIRVPSNYGYTF. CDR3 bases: TGTGCCAGCATAAGGGTTCCTTCTAACTATGGCTACACCTTC.

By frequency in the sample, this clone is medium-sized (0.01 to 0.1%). The CDR3: CASSKDGSSGNTIYF. CDR3 coding DNA: TGTGCCAGCAGTAAGGACGGGAGCTCTGGAAACACCATATATTTT. The rearrangement uses TRBV6-1 and TRBJ1-3, with D uncertain. The ends were cut back, 5 bases at V and 0 bases at J, with 11 bases in the middle. The CDR3 runs to 15 residues. Per the germline V gene, CDR1 is MNHNS and CDR2 is SASEGT.

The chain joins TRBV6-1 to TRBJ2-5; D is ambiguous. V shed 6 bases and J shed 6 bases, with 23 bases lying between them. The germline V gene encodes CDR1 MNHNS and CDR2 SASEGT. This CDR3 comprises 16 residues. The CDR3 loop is CASSSAVVLPPQTQYF. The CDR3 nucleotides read TGTGCCAGCAGCAGTGCCGTGGTACTACCCCCCCAGACCCAGTACTTC.

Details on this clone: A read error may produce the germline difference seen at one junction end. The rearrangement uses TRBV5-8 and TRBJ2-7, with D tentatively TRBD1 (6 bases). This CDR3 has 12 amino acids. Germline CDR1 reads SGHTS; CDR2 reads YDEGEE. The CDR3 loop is CASILSGVEQYF. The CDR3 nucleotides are TGTGCCAGCATCTTGTCAGGGGTCGAGCAGTACTTC.

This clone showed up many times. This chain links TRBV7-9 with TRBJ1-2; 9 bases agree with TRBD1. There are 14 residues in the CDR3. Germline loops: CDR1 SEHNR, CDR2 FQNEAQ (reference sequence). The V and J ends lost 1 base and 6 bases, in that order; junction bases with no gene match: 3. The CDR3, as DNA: TGTGCCAGCAGCTTAGGGGACAGGGTACATGGCTACACCTTC. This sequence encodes CASSLGDRVHGYTF.

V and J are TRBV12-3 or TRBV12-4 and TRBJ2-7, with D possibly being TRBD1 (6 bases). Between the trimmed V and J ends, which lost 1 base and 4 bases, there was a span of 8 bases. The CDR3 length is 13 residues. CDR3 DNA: TGTGCCAGCAGTTTAGGGGGGCGGTACGAGCAGTACTTC. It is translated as CASSLGGRYEQYF.

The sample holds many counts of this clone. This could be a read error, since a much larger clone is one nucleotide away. The CDR3 coding sequence is TGTGCCACCGGTGATGGGGGAGGAGTCACCGGGGAGCTGTTTTTT. This encodes CATGDGGGVTGELFF. This rearrangement joins TRBV24-1 to TRBJ2-2; a possible D gene is TRBD2 (6 bases). Germline loops: CDR1 KGHDR, CDR2 SFDVKD. This CDR3 region has 15 residues.

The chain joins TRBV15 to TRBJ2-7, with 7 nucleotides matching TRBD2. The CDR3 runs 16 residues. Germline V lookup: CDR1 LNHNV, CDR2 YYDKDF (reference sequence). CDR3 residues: CLTSRDVGLGSYEQYF. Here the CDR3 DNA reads TGTCTCACCAGCAGAGACGTAGGACTAGGGTCCTACGAGCAGTACTTC.

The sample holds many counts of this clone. The CDR3 DNA is TGTGCCAGCAGCCTAAATTGGAGCTCCTACGAGCAGTACTTC. Translated: CASSLNWSSYEQYF. This sequence joins TRBV28 and TRBJ2-7; no clear D. The CDR3 sequence is 14 residues long. Germline-derived CDR1 and CDR2 are MDHEN and SYDVKM. Trimming left V 6 bases short and J 0 bases short, with 12 bases between.

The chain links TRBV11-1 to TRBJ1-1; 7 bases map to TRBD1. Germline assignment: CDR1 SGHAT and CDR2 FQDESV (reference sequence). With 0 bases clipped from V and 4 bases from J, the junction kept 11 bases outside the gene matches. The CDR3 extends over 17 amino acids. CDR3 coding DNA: TGTGCCAGCAGCTTAGCGACGGTGACAGGGTGGGGCACTGAAGCTTTCTTT. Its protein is CASSLATVTGWGTEAFF.

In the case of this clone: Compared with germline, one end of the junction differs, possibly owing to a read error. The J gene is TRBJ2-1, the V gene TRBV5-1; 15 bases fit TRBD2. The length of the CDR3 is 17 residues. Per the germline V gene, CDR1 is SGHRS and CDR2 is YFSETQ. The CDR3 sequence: CASTLEGLAGGYIEQFF. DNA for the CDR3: TGCGCCAGCACCTTGGAGGGACTAGCGGGAGGTTACATTGAGCAGTTCTTC.

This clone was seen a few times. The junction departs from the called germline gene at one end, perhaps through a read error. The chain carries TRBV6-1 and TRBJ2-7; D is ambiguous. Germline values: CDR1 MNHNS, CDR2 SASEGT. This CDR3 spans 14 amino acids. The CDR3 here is CASSEQPAAYEHYF. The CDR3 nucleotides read TGTGCCAGCAGTGAACAACCGGCGGCCTACGAGCACTACTTC.

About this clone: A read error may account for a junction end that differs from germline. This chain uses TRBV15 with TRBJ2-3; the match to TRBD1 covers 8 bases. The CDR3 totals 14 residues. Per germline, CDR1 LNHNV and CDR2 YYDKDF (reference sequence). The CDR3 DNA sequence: TGTGACACCAGCAGAGGCAGGGGGCAAGATACGCAGTATTTT. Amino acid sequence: CDTSRGRGQDTQYF.

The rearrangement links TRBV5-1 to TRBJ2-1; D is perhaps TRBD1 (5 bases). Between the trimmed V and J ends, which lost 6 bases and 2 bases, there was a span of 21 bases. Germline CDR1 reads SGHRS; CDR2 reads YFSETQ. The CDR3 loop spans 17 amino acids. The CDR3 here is CASTSYRTGSAYNEQFF. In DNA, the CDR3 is TGCGCCAGCACCTCATACAGGACCGGGTCCGCCTACAATGAGCAGTTCTTC.

The CDR3 protein is CSAPLGTVAFF. DNA of the CDR3: TGCAGTGCACCTCTCGGAACGGTAGCTTTCTTT. V usage is TRBV20-1 and J usage is TRBJ1-1; D unresolved. The V end lost 6 bases, the J end lost 10 bases, and 15 bases lay between the germline ends. The germline gives CDR1 DFQATT, CDR2 SNEGSKA (reference sequence). The CDR3 sequence is 11 residues long.

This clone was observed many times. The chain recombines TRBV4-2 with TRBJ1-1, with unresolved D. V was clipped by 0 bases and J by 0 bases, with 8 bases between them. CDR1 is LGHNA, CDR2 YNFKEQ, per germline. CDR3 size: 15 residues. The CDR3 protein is CASSQEIAVNTEAFF. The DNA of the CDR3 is TGTGCCAGCAGCCAAGAAATTGCGGTGAACACTGAAGCTTTCTTT.